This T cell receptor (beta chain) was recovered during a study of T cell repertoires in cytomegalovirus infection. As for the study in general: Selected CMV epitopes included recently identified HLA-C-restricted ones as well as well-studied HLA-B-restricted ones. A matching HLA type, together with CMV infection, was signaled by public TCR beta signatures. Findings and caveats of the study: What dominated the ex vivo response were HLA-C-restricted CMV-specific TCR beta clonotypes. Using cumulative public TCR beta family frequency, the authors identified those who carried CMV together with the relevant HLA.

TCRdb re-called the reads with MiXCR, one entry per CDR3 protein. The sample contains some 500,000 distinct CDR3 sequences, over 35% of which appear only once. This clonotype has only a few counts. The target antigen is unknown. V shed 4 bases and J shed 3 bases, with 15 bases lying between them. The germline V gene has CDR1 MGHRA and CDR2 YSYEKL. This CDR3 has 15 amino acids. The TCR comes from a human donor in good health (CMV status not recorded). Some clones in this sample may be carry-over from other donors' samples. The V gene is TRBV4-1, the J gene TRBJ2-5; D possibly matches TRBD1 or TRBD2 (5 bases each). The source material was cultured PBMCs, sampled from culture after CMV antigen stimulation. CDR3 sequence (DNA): TGCGCCAGCAGCCCAACCGGGACCATAAAAGAGACCCAGTACTTC. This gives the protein CASSPTGTIKETQYF.